This T cell receptor (beta chain) was sequenced in a study of identical twins. CDR1 and CDR2 from the germline V gene are KGHDR and SFDVKD. V was pared by 6 bases and J by 2 bases, with 5 bases of the junction left unmatched. There are 15 residues in the CDR3. Overall study results and limits: The study found excess low generation probability among twin-shared out-of-frame alpha sequences. Models predicted less out-of-frame TCR alpha sharing in monozygotic twins than was found.

This clonotype was picked up a small number of times. Its cognate antigen is unknown. A universal primer binding site was introduced by template switching. The final cDNA contained unique molecular identifiers. TCRdb analysed the 5' RACE reads with MiXCR anew, one entry per CDR3 protein. This table has some 320,000 distinct CDR3 sequences, approximately 13% appearing once. The same sample was also studied in work on yellow fever vaccine responses in identical twins.

Sequences were obtained from CD8+ T cells sorted from blood. The origin of this receptor is a woman under 30 in good health. The J gene is TRBJ2-2, the V gene TRBV24-1, with TRBD1 identical over 7 bases. CDR3 coding DNA: TGTGCCACCAGTCCCGGGACAGATAACACCGGGGAGCTGTTTTTT. Translation gives CATSPGTDNTGELFF.